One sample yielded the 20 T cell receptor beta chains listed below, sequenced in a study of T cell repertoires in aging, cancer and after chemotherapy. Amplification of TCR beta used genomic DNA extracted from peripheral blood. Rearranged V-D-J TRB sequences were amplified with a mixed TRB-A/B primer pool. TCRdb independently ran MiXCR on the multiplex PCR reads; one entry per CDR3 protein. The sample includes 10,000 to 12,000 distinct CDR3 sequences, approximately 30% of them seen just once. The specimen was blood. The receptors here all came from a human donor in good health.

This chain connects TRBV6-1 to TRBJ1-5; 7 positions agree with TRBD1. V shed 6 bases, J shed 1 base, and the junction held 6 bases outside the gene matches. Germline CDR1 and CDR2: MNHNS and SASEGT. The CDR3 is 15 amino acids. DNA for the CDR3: TGTGCCAGCAGCCACCGGGACAGAAGCAATCAGCCCCAGCATTTT. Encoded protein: CASSHRDRSNQPQHF.

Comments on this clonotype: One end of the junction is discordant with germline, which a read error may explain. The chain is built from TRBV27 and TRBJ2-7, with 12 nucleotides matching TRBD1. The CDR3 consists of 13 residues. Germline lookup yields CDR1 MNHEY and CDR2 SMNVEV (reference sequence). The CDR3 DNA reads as TGTGCCAGCAGTCCCGGGACAGGGGGCCAAGTCGACTTC. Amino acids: CASSPGTGGQVDF.

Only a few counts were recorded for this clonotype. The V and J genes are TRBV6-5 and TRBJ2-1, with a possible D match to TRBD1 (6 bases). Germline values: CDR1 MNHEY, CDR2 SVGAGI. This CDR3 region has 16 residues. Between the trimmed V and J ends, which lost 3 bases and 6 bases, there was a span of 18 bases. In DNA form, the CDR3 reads TGTGCCAGCAGTTATACCGCTTTCAGGGGAAGCAATGAGCAGTTCTTC. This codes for CASSYTAFRGSNEQFF.

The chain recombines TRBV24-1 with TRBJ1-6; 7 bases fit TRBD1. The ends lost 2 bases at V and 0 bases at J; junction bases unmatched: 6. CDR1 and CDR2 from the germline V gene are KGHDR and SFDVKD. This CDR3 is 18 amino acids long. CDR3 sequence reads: CATSDSGQTSSYNSPLHF. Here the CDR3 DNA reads TGTGCCACCAGTGATTCGGGACAGACAAGCTCCTATAATTCACCCCTCCACTTT.

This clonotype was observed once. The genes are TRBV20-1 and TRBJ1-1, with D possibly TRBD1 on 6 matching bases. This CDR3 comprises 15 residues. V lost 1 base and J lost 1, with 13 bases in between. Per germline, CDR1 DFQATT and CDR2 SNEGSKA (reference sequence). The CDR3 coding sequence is TGCAGTGCTAGAGCTCACAGGGTATCGAACACTGAAGCTTTCTTT. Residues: CSARAHRVSNTEAFF.

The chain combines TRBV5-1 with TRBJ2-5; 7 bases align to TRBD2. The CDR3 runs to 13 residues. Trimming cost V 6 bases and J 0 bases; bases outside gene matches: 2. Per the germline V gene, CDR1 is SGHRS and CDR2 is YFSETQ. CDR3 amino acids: CASTAGNQETQYF. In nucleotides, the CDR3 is TGCGCCAGCACAGCGGGAAACCAAGAGACCCAGTACTTC. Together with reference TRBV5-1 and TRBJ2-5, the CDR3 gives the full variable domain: KAGVTQTPRYLIKTRGQQVTLSCSPISGHRSVSWYQQTPGQGLQFLFEYFSETQRNKGNFPGRFSGRQFSNSRSEMNVSTLELGDSALYLCASTAGNQETQYFGPGTRLLVL.

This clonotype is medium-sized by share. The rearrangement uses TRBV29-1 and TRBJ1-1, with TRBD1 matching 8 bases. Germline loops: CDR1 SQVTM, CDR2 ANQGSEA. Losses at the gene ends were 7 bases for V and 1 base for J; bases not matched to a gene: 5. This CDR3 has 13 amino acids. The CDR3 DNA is TGCAGCGGGGCGGACAGGGCGAACACTGAAGCTTTCTTT. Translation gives CSGADRANTEAFF.

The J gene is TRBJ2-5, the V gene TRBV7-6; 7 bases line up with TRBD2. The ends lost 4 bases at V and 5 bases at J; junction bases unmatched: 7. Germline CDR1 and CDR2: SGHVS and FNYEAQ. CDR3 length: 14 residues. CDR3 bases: TGTGCCAGCAGCTACGGACTAGTTGAGGAGACCCAGTACTTC. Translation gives CASSYGLVEETQYF.

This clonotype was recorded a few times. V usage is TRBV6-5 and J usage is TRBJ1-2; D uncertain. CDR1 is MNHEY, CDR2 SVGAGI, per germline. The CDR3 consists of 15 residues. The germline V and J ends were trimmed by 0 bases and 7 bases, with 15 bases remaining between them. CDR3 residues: CASSYSSDGSPGYTF. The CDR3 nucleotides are TGTGCCAGCAGTTACTCGTCGGACGGGAGCCCTGGCTACACCTTC.

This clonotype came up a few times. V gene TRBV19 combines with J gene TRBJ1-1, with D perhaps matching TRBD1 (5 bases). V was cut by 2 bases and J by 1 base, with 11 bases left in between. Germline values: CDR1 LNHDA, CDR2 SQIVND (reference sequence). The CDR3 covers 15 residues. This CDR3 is CASSILQGGNTEAFF. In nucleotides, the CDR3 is TGTGCCAGTAGTATACTTCAGGGAGGGAACACTGAAGCTTTCTTT.

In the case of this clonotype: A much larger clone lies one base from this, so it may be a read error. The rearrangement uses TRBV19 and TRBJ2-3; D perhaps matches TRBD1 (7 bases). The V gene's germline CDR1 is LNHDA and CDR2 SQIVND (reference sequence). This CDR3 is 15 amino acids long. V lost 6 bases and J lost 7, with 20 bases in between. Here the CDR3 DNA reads TGTGCCAGTAGGAAACTCGACAGGGAGGTAAATACGCAGTATTTT. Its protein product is CASRKLDREVNTQYF.

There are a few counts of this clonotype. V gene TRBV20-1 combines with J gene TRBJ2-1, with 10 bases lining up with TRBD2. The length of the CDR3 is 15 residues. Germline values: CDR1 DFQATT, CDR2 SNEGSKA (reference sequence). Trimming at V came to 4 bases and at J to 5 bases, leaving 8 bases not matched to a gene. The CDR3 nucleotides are TGCAGTGCTACCGCAAGCGGGGGGGGCCACAATGAGCAGTTCTTC. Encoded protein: CSATASGGGHNEQFF.

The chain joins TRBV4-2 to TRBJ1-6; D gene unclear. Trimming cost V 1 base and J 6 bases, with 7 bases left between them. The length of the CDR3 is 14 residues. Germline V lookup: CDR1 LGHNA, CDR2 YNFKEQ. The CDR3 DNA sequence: TGTGCCAGCAGCCAAGGGGAGACTAATTCACCCCTCCACTTT. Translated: CASSQGETNSPLHF.

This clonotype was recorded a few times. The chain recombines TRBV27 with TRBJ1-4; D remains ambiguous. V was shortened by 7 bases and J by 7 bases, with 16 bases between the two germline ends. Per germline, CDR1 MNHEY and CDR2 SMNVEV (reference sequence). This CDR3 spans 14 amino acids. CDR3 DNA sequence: TGTGCCAGCACGAGGTTGGGAGACGGTGAAAAACTGTTTTTT. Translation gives CASTRLGDGEKLFF.

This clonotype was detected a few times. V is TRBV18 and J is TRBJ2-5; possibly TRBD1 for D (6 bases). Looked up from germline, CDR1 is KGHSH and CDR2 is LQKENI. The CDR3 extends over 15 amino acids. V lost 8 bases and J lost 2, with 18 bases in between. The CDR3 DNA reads TGTGCCAGCACCCGACCGGGACACCAGCAAGAGACCCAGTACTTC. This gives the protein CASTRPGHQQETQYF.

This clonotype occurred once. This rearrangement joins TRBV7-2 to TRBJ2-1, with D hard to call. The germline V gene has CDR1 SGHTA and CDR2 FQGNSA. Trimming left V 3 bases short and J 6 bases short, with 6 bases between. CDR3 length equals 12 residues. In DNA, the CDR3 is TGTGCCAGCAGCTTTCAAAGCAATGAGCAGTTCTTC. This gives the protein CASSFQSNEQFF. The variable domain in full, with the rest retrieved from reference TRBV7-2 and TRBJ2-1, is GAGVSQSPSNKVTEKGKDVELRCDPISGHTALYWYRQSLGQGLEFLIYFQGNSAPDKSGLPSDRFSAERTGGSVSTLTIQRTQQEDSAVYLCASSFQSNEQFFGPGTRLTVL.

The CDR3, as DNA: TGTGCCAGTAGTATCGGGCTCCTCGATGAGCAGTTCTTC. Its protein is CASSIGLLDEQFF. This sequence joins TRBV19 and TRBJ2-1; D call uncertain. Trimming cost V 3 bases and J 8 bases, with 11 bases left between them. CDR1 and CDR2 from the germline V gene are LNHDA and SQIVND (reference sequence). The CDR3 runs 13 residues.

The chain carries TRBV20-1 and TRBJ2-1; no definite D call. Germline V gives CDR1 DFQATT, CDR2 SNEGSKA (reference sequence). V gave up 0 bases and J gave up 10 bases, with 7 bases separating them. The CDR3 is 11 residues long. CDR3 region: CSARDAPEQFF. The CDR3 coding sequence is TGCAGTGCTAGAGATGCCCCGGAGCAGTTCTTC.

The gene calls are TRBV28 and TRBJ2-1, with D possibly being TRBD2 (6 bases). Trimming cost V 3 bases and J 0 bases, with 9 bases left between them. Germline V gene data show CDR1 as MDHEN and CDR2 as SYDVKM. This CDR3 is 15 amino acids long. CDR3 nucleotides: TGTGCCAGCAGTTTCGGCGGGGACTCCTACAATGAGCAGTTCTTC. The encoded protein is CASSFGGDSYNEQFF.

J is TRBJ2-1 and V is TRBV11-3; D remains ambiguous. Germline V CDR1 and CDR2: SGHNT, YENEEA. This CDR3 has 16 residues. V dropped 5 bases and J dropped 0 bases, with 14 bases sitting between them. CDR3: CASSVPDGSSYNEQFF. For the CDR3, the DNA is TGTGCCAGCAGCGTACCGGACGGAAGCTCCTACAATGAGCAGTTCTTC.